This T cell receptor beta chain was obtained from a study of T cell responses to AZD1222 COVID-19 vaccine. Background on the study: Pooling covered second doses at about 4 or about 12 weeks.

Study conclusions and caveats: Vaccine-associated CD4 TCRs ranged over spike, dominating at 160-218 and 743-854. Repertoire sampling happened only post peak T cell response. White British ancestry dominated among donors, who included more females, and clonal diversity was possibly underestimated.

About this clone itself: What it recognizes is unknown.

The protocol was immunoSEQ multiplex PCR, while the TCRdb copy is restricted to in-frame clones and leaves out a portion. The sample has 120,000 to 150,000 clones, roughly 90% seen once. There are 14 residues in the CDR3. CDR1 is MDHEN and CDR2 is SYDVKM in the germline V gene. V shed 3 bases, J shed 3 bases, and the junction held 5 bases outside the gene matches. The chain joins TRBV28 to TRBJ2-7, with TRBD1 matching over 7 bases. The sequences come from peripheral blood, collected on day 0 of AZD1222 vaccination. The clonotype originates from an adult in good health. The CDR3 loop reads CASSFPGGIYEQYF. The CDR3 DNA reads TGTGCCAGCAGTTTCCCAGGGGGTATCTACGAGCAGTACTTC. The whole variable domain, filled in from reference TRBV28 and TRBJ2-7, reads DVKVTQSSRYLVKRTGEKVFLECVQDMDHENMFWYRQDPGLGLRLIYFSYDVKMKEKGDIPEGYSVSREKKERFSLILESASTNQTSMYLCASSFPGGIYEQYFGPGTRLTVT.